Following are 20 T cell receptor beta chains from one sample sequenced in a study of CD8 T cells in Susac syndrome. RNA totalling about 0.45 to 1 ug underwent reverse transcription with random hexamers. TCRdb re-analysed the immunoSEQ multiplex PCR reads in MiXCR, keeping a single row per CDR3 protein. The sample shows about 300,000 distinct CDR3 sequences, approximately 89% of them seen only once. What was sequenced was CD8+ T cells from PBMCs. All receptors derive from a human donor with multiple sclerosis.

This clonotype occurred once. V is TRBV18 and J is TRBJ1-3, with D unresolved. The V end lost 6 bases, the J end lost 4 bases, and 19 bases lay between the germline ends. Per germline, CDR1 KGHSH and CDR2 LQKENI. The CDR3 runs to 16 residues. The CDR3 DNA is TGTGCCAGCTCGCCTGACTCTCTCTCGTCCGGAAACACCATATATTTT. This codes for CASSPDSLSSGNTIYF.

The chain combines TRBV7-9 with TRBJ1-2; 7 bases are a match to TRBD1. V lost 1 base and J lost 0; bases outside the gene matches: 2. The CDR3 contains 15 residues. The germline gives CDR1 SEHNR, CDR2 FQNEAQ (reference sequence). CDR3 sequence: CASSLGQGPNYGYTF. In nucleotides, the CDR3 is TGTGCCAGCAGCTTAGGACAGGGTCCTAACTATGGCTACACCTTC.

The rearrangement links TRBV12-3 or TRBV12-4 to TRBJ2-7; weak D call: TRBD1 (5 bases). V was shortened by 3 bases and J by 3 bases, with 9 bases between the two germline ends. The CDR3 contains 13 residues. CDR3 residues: CASSLGLDYEQYF. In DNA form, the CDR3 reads TGTGCCAGCAGTTTGGGGCTTGACTACGAGCAGTACTTC.

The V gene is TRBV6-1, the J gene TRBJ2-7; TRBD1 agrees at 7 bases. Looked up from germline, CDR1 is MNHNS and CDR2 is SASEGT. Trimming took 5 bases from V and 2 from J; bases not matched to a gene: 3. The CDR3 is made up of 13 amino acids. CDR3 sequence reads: CASSNRGPYEQYF. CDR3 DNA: TGTGCCAGCAGTAACAGGGGACCCTACGAGCAGTACTTC.

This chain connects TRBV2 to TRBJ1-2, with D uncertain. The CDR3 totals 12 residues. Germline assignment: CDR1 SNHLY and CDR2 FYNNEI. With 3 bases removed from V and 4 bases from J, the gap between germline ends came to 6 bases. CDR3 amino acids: CASSESVYGYTF. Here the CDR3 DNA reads TGTGCCAGCAGTGAGTCTGTCTATGGCTACACCTTC.

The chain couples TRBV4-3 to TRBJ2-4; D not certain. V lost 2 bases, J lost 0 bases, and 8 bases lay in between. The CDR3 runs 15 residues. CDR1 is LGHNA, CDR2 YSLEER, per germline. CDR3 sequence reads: CASSQRILAKNIQYF. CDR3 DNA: TGCGCCAGCAGCCAAAGGATATTAGCCAAAAACATTCAGTACTTC.

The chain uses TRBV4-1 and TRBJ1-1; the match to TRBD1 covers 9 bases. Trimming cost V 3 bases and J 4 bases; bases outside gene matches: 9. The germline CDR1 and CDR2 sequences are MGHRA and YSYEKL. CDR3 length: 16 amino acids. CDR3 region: CASSQSGTGTPTEAFF. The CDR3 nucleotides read TGCGCCAGCAGCCAGTCCGGGACAGGGACTCCCACTGAAGCTTTCTTT.

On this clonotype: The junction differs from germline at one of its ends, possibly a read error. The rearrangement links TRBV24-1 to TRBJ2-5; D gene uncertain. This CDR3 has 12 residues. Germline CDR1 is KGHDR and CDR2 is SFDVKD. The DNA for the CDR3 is TGTGCCACCGCTGGAGACCAAGGGACCCAGTACTTC. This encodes CATAGDQGTQYF.

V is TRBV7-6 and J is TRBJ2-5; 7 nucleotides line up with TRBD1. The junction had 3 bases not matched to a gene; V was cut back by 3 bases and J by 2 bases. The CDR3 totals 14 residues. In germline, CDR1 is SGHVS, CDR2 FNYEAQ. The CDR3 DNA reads TGTGCCAGCAGCTTGACAGGGCTGCAAGAGACCCAGTACTTC. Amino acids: CASSLTGLQETQYF.

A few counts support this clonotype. Here the CDR3 DNA reads TGTGCCAGCAGCTTGGCGAACCTCTACAATGAGCAGTTCTTC. Translating it yields CASSLANLYNEQFF. The chain has TRBV13 and TRBJ2-1; D remains unclear. Trimming removed 3 bases at V and 3 bases at J, with 9 bases between. CDR1 PRHDT and CDR2 FYEKMQ come from the germline V gene (reference sequence). The CDR3 length is 14 residues.

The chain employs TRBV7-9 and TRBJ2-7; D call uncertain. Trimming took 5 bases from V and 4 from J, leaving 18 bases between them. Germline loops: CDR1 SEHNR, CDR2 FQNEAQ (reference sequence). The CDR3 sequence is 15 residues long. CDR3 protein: CASSEQHPDPYEQYF. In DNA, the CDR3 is TGTGCCAGCAGCGAACAGCACCCCGACCCTTACGAGCAGTACTTC.

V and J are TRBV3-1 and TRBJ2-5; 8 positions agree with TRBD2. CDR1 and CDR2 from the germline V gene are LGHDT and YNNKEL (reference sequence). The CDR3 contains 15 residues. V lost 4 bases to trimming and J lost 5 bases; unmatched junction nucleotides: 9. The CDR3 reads CASSRQAGVYETQYF. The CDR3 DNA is TGTGCCAGCAGCCGTCAAGCGGGAGTTTATGAGACCCAGTACTTC.

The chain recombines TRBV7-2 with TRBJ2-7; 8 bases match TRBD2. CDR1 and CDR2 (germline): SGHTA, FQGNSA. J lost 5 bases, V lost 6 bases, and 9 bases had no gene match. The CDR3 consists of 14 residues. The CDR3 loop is CASSSPRGGNEQYF. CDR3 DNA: TGTGCCAGCAGTTCCCCCCGGGGGGGGAACGAGCAGTACTTC.

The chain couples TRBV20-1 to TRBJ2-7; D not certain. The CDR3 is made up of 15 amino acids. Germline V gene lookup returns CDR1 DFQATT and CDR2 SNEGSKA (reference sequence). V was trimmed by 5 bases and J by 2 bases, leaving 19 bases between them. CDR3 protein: CSASEGRFGPYEQYF. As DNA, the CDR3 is TGCAGTGCTTCAGAAGGACGCTTTGGACCCTACGAGCAGTACTTC.

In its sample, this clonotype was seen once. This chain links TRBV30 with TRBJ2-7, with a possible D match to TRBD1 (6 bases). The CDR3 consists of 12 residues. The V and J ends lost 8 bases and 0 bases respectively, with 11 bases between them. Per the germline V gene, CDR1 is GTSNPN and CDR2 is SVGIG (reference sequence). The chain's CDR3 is CAPQGLSYEQYF. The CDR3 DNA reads TGTGCCCCGCAGGGGCTCTCCTACGAGCAGTACTTC.

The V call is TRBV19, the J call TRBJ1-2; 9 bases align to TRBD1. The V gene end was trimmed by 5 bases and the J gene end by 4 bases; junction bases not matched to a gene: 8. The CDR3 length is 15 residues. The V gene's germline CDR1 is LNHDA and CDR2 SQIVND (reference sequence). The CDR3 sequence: CASSPQDRGGYGYTF. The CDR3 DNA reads TGTGCCAGTAGTCCCCAGGACAGGGGAGGCTATGGCTACACCTTC.

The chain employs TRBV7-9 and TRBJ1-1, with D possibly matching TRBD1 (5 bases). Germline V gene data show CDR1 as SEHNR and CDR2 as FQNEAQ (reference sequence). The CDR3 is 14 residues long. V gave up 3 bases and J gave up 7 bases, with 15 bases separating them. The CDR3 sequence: CASSLEGYPYEAFF. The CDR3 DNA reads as TGTGCCAGCAGCTTGGAGGGGTACCCTTATGAAGCTTTCTTT.

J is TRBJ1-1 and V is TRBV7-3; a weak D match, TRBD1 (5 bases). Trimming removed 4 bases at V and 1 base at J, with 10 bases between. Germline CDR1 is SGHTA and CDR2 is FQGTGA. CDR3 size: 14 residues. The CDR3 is CASSWEGQNTEAFF. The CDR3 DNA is TGTGCCAGCAGCTGGGAGGGGCAGAACACTGAAGCTTTCTTT.

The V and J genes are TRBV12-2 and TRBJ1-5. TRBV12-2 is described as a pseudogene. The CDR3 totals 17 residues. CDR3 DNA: TGTGCAAGTCGCTTAGCCCGCGGGGGGAACCGCAATCAGCCCCAGCATTTT. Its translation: CASRLARGGNRNQPQHF.

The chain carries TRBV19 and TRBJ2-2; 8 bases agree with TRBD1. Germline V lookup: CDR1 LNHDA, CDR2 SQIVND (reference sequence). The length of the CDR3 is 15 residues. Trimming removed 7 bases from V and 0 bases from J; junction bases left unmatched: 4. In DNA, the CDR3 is TGTGCCAGTACAGGGGGCCCGACGAACACCGGGGAGCTGTTTTTT. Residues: CASTGGPTNTGELFF.